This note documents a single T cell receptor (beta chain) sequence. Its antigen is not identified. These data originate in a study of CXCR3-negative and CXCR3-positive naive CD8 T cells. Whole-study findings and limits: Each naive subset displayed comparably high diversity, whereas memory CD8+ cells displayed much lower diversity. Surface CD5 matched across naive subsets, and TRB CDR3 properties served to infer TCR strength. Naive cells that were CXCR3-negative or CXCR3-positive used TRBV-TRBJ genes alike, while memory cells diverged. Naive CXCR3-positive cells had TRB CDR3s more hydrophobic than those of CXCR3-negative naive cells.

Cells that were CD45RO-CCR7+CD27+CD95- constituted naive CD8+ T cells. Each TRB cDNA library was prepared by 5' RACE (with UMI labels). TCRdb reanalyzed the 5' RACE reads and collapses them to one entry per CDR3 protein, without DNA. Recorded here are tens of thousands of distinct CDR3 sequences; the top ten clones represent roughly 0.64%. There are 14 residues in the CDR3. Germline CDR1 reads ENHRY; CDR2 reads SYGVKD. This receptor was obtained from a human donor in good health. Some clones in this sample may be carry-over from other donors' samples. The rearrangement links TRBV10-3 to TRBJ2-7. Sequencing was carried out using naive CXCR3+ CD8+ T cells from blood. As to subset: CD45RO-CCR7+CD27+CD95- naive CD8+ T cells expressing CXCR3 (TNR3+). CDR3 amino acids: CAISESISGIEQYF.